The clone carrying this T cell receptor beta chain was seen many times. The data derive from a study of early T cells in non-severe SARS-CoV-2 infection. About the research overall: Chains stayed unpaired after sequencing of bulk RNA from unsorted whole blood.

TCRdb itself ran the 5' RACE reads through MiXCR, one entry per CDR3 protein. The sample lists just over 70,000 distinct CDR3 sequences, approximately 12% occurring once. Trimming took 6 bases from V and 5 from J, leaving 13 bases between them. Germline values: CDR1 ENHRY, CDR2 SYGVKD. CDR3 size: 13 residues. The chain joins TRBV10-3 to TRBJ1-2; the D gene is possibly TRBD1 (6 bases). Sequencing used whole blood. The clonotype comes from an adult who was a healthcare worker with PCR-confirmed SARS-CoV-2 infection or an uninfected control (not recorded which). The CDR3 is CAIRGQSVYGYTF. CDR3 nucleotide sequence: TGTGCCATCAGAGGACAGTCGGTATATGGCTACACCTTC.